This T cell receptor beta chain derives from a study of cytomegalovirus exposure and HLA in healthy donors. General study points: On later analysis, the bulk of CMV-associated TCR beta chains appeared to be HLA-restricted. Certain indistinguishable V segments, among them TRBV6-2 and TRBV6-3, were excluded.

CDR3 size: 16 residues. V lost 0 bases and J lost 9; bases outside the gene matches: 10. In germline, CDR1 is SGHDT, CDR2 YYEEEE. The PCR used 60 Vbeta and 13 Jbeta primers. In the original processing: Per a later analysis, the number of unique TCR beta chains was some 80 million, of which 9 million to 12 million were shared. The assay was immunoSEQ multiplex PCR, and TCRdb's table has in-frame clones only and misses some. V and J calls and clone size are as listed in that table; D and trimming were resolved from the DNA. The sample lists about 110,000 clones, around 64% occurring once. With regard to this clone: What it binds is unknown.

Material: PBMCs. V is TRBV5-6 and J is TRBJ1-5, with 9 nucleotides matching TRBD1. This receptor was taken from a man aged 25 to 45 in good health and CMV-seropositive. The CDR3 loop reads CASSLAHRGPLGPQHF. Written as DNA, the CDR3 is TGTGCCAGCAGCTTGGCTCACAGGGGGCCCCTGGGGCCCCAGCATTTT. The variable domain in full, with the rest retrieved from reference TRBV5-6 and TRBJ1-5, is DAGVTQSPTHLIKTRGQQVTLRCSPKSGHDTVSWYQQALGQGPQFIFQYYEEEERQRGNFPDRFSGHQFPNYSSELNVNALLLGDSALYLCASSLAHRGPLGPQHFGDGTRLSIL.